This entry lists 28 T cell receptor beta chains sequenced from one sample in a study of circulating and synovial CD4+ cells in juvenile arthritis. Produced via immunoSEQ multiplex PCR; TCRdb's table is partial and in-frame only. The table lists about 32,000 clones, approximately 92% of them singletons. Sequenced input: CD4+ T cells from blood. These receptors were obtained from a human donor with juvenile idiopathic arthritis.

This clone was picked up one time. The chain recombines TRBV5-4 with TRBJ2-7; 8 nucleotides align to TRBD1. The length of the CDR3 is 15 residues. The junction had 10 bases not matched to a gene; V was cut back by 3 bases and J by 5 bases. Germline CDR1 reads SGHNT; CDR2 reads YYREEE (reference sequence). The DNA of the CDR3 is TGTGCCAGCAGCTCACCAGACAGGGGCGTCCACGAGCAGTACTTC. Its protein product is CASSSPDRGVHEQYF. The full variable domain, completed using reference TRBV5-4 and TRBJ2-7, is ETGVTQSPTHLIKTRGQQVTLRCSSQSGHNTVSWYQQALGQGPQFIFQYYREEENGRGNFPPRFSGLQFPNYSSELNVNALELDDSALYLCASSSPDRGVHEQYFGPGTRLTVT.

This chain joins TRBV5-8 and TRBJ1-5; tentative D call: TRBD1 (6 bases). Trimming shortened V by 6 bases and J by 4 bases, and 17 bases separated the two germline ends. The CDR3 runs 15 residues. Germline V gene data show CDR1 as SGHTS and CDR2 as YDEGEE. DNA of the CDR3: TGTGCCAGCACCGATGGACAGCGAGGAAATCAGCCCCAGCATTTT. Translated: CASTDGQRGNQPQHF.

The rearrangement uses TRBV11-2 and TRBJ2-1; TRBD2 matches at 10 bases. The germline CDR1 and CDR2 sequences are SGHAT and FQNNGV. Trimming removed 5 bases from V and 6 bases from J; junction bases left unmatched: 4. The CDR3 runs 14 residues. The CDR3 DNA sequence: TGTGCCAGCAGCACCCTAGCGGGAGTCAATGAGCAGTTCTTC. Its translation is CASSTLAGVNEQFF.

This clone is a singleton in its sample. The chain employs TRBV29-1 and TRBJ2-1; D is uncertain. V was cut by 4 bases and J by 6 bases, with 19 bases left in between. The CDR3 length is 15 residues. Per germline, CDR1 SQVTM and CDR2 ANQGSEA. CDR3 in DNA: TGCAGCGTTGGGTCTTGGCTAGACCCCATCAATGAGCAGTTCTTC. Translating it yields CSVGSWLDPINEQFF.

V and J are TRBV20-1 and TRBJ2-7; 8 bases line up with TRBD2. Germline assignment: CDR1 DFQATT and CDR2 SNEGSKA (reference sequence). The length of the CDR3 is 11 residues. V lost 8 bases to trimming and J lost 5 bases; unmatched junction nucleotides: 5. The DNA of the CDR3 is TGCAGTTCGGGAGGGCCTAACGAGCAGTACTTC. It encodes CSSGGPNEQYF.

This sequence joins TRBV4-1 and TRBJ2-7, with 9 bases that match TRBD2. The germline V gene has CDR1 MGHRA and CDR2 YSYEKL. The trim removed 4 bases at V and 3 bases at J, leaving 16 bases unmatched. The CDR3 consists of 18 residues. CDR3 sequence reads: CASSLSLTSGYVGYEQYF. The CDR3 nucleotides read TGCGCCAGCAGCCTATCACTAACTAGCGGGTATGTGGGCTACGAGCAGTACTTC.

The CDR3 spells CASSLTGFGANVLTF. The CDR3 DNA is TGTGCCAGCAGTTTGACAGGGTTCGGGGCCAACGTCCTGACTTTC. This chain connects TRBV27 to TRBJ2-6; 7 bases map to TRBD1. Germline V gene lookup returns CDR1 MNHEY and CDR2 SMNVEV (reference sequence). The length of the CDR3 is 15 residues. The V and J ends lost 3 bases and 4 bases, in that order; junction bases with no gene match: 3.

The chain recombines TRBV19 with TRBJ1-1; 8 positions agree with TRBD1. Germline lookup yields CDR1 LNHDA and CDR2 SQIVND (reference sequence). This CDR3 is 17 amino acids long. After removal of 5 bases from V and 1 base from J, the junction contained 12 bases not matched to a gene. Here the CDR3 DNA reads TGTGCCAGTAGTGGCTATTTGCGGACAGGGACGAACACTGAAGCTTTCTTT. It yields the protein CASSGYLRTGTNTEAFF.

This chain connects TRBV28 to TRBJ1-2; 7 bases are a match to TRBD1. Germline CDR1 MDHEN, CDR2 SYDVKM. Unmatched junction bases numbered 4, after V lost 2 bases and J lost 1 base. CDR3 size: 15 residues. The CDR3 coding sequence is TGTGCCAGCAGTTTACGCGCAGGGGGTAACTATGGCTACACCTTC. It encodes CASSLRAGGNYGYTF.

This clone was picked up a small number of times. V gene TRBV5-8 combines with J gene TRBJ1-4; D unresolved. The V and J ends lost 4 bases and 8 bases respectively, with 18 bases between them. Per the germline V gene, CDR1 is SGHTS and CDR2 is YDEGEE. The length of the CDR3 is 15 residues. This CDR3 reads CASSRPTSPGEKLFF. In DNA form, the CDR3 reads TGTGCCAGCAGCCGACCGACCTCCCCGGGAGAAAAACTGTTTTTT. The full variable domain, in which reference TRBV5-8 and TRBJ1-4 provide the parts outside the CDR3, is EAGVTQSPTHLIKTRGQQATLRCSPISGHTSVYWYQQALGLGLQFLLWYDEGEERNRGNFPPRFSGRQFPNYSSELNVNALELEDSALYLCASSRPTSPGEKLFFGSGTQLSVL.

This chain connects TRBV5-4 to TRBJ2-5; TRBD2 matches 11 bases. The CDR3 contains 16 residues. The V and J ends lost 4 bases and 5 bases, in that order; junction bases with no gene match: 10. The germline CDR1 and CDR2 sequences are SGHNT and YYREEE (reference sequence). The CDR3 here is CASSQDVAGGQETQYF. The CDR3 DNA follows: TGTGCCAGCAGCCAGGACGTAGCGGGAGGGCAGGAGACCCAGTACTTC. Filled out from reference TRBV5-4 and TRBJ2-5, the complete variable domain reads ETGVTQSPTHLIKTRGQQVTLRCSSQSGHNTVSWYQQALGQGPQFIFQYYREEENGRGNFPPRFSGLQFPNYSSELNVNALELDDSALYLCASSQDVAGGQETQYFGPGTRLLVL.

This chain connects TRBV18 to TRBJ2-1; tentative D call: TRBD1 (6 bases). The CDR3 contains 15 residues. The V and J ends lost 4 bases and 4 bases respectively, with 14 bases between them. Germline V lookup: CDR1 KGHSH, CDR2 LQKENI. The CDR3 DNA reads as TGTGCCAGCTCACGGACCGGGACAAATTACAATGAGCAGTTCTTC. Translated, it gives CASSRTGTNYNEQFF.

The chain links TRBV28 to TRBJ1-1; 10 bases map to TRBD1. This CDR3 region has 15 residues. Germline V gene sequence: CDR1 MDHEN, CDR2 SYDVKM. Trimming at V came to 8 bases and at J to 5 bases, leaving 11 bases not matched to a gene. CDR3 in amino acids: CASYSPGQGRTEAFF. The CDR3 coding sequence is TGTGCCAGCTACTCTCCGGGACAGGGGCGTACTGAAGCTTTCTTT.

This clone showed up just once. The chain carries TRBV28 and TRBJ2-7, with D maybe TRBD2 (6 bases). The CDR3 consists of 12 residues. V was clipped by 10 bases and J by 4 bases, with 14 bases between them. CDR1 and CDR2 (germline): MDHEN, SYDVKM. CDR3 DNA sequence: TGTGCCATCCTCGGGAGTGGTTACGAGCAGTACTTC. Translated: CAILGSGYEQYF.

The chain has TRBV5-4 and TRBJ1-2, with 8 bases matching TRBD1. The CDR3 sequence is 14 residues long. V was clipped by 2 bases and J by 5 bases; unmatched bases: 5. CDR1 is SGHNT and CDR2 is YYREEE in the germline V gene (reference sequence). Here the CDR3 reads CASSFGQGGYGYTF. The CDR3 coding sequence is TGTGCCAGCAGCTTCGGACAGGGAGGGTATGGCTACACCTTC.

V is TRBV28 and J is TRBJ1-1; 11 nucleotides line up with TRBD1. Trimming cost V 5 bases and J 5 bases; bases outside gene matches: 4. This CDR3 is built from 14 residues. Germline V lookup: CDR1 MDHEN, CDR2 SYDVKM. The CDR3 DNA is TGTGCCAGCAGTCCCGGGACAGGGGGAACTGAAGCTTTCTTT. Encoded protein: CASSPGTGGTEAFF.

This clone was counted once. CDR3 sequence (DNA): TGTGCCAGCAGTCAGCGAGGACAGGGCACAGATACGCAGTATTTT. It specifies CASSQRGQGTDTQYF. The V and J genes are TRBV28 and TRBJ2-3, with 7 bases lining up with TRBD1. In germline, CDR1 is MDHEN, CDR2 SYDVKM. This CDR3 comprises 15 residues. After removal of 5 bases from V and 1 base from J, the junction contained 6 bases not matched to a gene.

The chain links TRBV5-6 to TRBJ2-7; no clear D gene. V was shortened by 0 bases and J by 7 bases, with 5 bases between the two germline ends. This CDR3 contains 11 residues. Germline V gene lookup returns CDR1 SGHDT and CDR2 YYEEEE. For the CDR3, the DNA is TGTGCCAGCAGCTTGGAACAGGAGCAGTACTTC. Amino acids: CASSLEQEQYF.

CDR3 sequence: CASSMPATSGNTIYF. DNA for the CDR3: TGTGCCAGTAGTATGCCAGCGACCTCTGGAAACACCATATATTTT. The V call is TRBV19, the J call TRBJ1-3; D is unclear. Germline V gives CDR1 LNHDA, CDR2 SQIVND (reference sequence). This CDR3 comprises 15 residues. The V end was cut by 3 bases, the J end by 0 bases, with 9 bases between. Full variable domain (remainder filled in from reference TRBV19 and TRBJ1-3): DGGITQSPKYLFRKEGQNVTLSCEQNLNHDAMYWYRQDPGQGLRLIYYSQIVNDFQKGDIAEGYSVSREKKESFPLTVTSAQKNPTAFYLCASSMPATSGNTIYFGEGSWLTVV.

As regards this clone: Distinct nucleotide sequences in the sample also encode this CDR3. The chain has TRBV9 and TRBJ2-3, with TRBD2 as a possible D gene (5 bases). The V gene's germline CDR1 is SGDLS and CDR2 YYNGEE. The V end lost 2 bases, the J end lost 3 bases, and 10 bases lay between the germline ends. This CDR3 contains 14 residues. CDR3 bases: TGTGCCAGCAGCGTTGGCGGGCCGACAGATACGCAGTATTTT. This encodes CASSVGGPTDTQYF. The variable domain in full, completed from reference TRBV9 and TRBJ2-3, reads DSGVTQTPKHLITATGQRVTLRCSPRSGDLSVYWYQQSLDQGLQFLIQYYNGEERAKGNILERFSAQQFPDLHSELNLSSLELGDSALYFCASSVGGPTDTQYFGPGTRLTVL.

The rearrangement uses TRBV19 and TRBJ2-7; D unresolved. This CDR3 region has 11 residues. Germline V lookup: CDR1 LNHDA, CDR2 SQIVND (reference sequence). V lost 3 bases, J lost 2 bases, and 2 bases lay in between. The CDR3, as DNA: TGTGCCAGTAGTATTACCTACGAGCAGTACTTC. Its translation is CASSITYEQYF.

V gene TRBV28 combines with J gene TRBJ1-2; 10 positions agree with TRBD1. Germline V gene lookup returns CDR1 MDHEN and CDR2 SYDVKM. This CDR3 spans 18 amino acids. Trimming took 6 bases from V and 4 from J; bases not matched to a gene: 17. The CDR3 spells CASRRTTSRDRGTYGYTF. The CDR3, as DNA: TGTGCCAGCAGGAGGACAACGTCCCGGGACAGGGGTACCTATGGCTACACCTTC.

V gene TRBV2 combines with J gene TRBJ1-4; 7 positions agree with TRBD1. J was trimmed by 3 bases and V by 2 bases; bases with no gene match: 0. Germline CDR1 reads SNHLY; CDR2 reads FYNNEI. The CDR3 runs 14 residues. The CDR3 sequence: CASSEQGANEKLFF. DNA for the CDR3: TGTGCCAGCAGTGAACAGGGGGCTAATGAAAAACTGTTTTTT.

The rearrangement links TRBV30 to TRBJ1-5; maybe TRBD1 (5 bases). V was pared by 0 bases and J by 3 bases, with 9 bases between. The CDR3 runs to 14 residues. Germline V gene lookup returns CDR1 GTSNPN and CDR2 SVGIG (reference sequence). In nucleotides, the CDR3 is TGTGCCTGGAGTGTAAACAGGTTCAATCAGCCCCAGCATTTT. It yields the protein CAWSVNRFNQPQHF. Full variable domain (remainder filled in from reference TRBV30 and TRBJ1-5): SQTIHQWPATLVQPVGSPLSLECTVEGTSNPNLYWYRQAAGRGLQLLFYSVGIGQISSEVPQNLSASRPQDRQFILSSKKLLLSDSGFYLCAWSVNRFNQPQHFGDGTRLSIL.

The V gene is TRBV30, the J gene TRBJ2-5; a weak D match, TRBD1 (7 bases). The J call may be wrong; the DNA end is better matched by TRBJ2-7. CDR1 is GTSNPN and CDR2 is SVGIG in the germline V gene (reference sequence). This CDR3 comprises 15 residues. The CDR3, as DNA: TGTGCCTGGAGGGGAGGACAGGTGTACTCCTACGAGCAGTACTTC. Protein sequence: CAWRGGQVYSYEQYF.

The rearrangement joins TRBV7-8 to TRBJ2-1; D is ambiguous. The CDR3 extends over 16 amino acids. The germline V and J ends were trimmed by 3 bases and 0 bases, with 12 bases remaining between them. In germline, CDR1 is SGHVS, CDR2 FQNEAQ. The CDR3: CASSLAHTSSYNEQFF. The CDR3 nucleotides are TGTGCCAGCAGCTTGGCCCACACCAGCTCCTACAATGAGCAGTTCTTC. The full variable domain, completed using reference TRBV7-8 and TRBJ2-1, is GAGVSQSPRYKVAKRGQDVALRCDPISGHVSLFWYQQALGQGPEFLTYFQNEAQLDKSGLPSDRFFAERPEGSVSTLKIQRTQQEDSAVYLCASSLAHTSSYNEQFFGPGTRLTVL.

The J gene is TRBJ2-5, the V gene TRBV5-1; D gene uncertain. The J call could be wrong; TRBJ2-7 is a better fit for the DNA end. Germline CDR1 reads SGHRS; CDR2 reads YFSETQ. The CDR3 extends over 13 amino acids. CDR3 in DNA: TGCGCCAGCAGCTTGGAGTCCTCCTACGAGCAGTACTTC. The encoded protein is CASSLESSYEQYF.

This sequence joins TRBV10-2 and TRBJ2-1, with TRBD2 as a possible D gene (6 bases). CDR3 length equals 14 residues. Germline V lookup: CDR1 WSHSY, CDR2 SAAADI. Trimming removed 0 bases at V and 13 bases at J, with 16 bases between. CDR3 nucleotide sequence: TGCGCCAGCAGTGAGTCATCCGGGAGCGGCGTCCAGTTCTTC. Translation: CASSESSGSGVQFF.